The entry below describes one TCR beta chain. Its antigen is undetermined. Produced via immunoSEQ multiplex PCR; TCRdb's table is partial and in-frame only. The data hold nearly 1 million clones, with over 60% observed a single time. Adult Caucasians living in Nashville, Tennessee made up all of the donors. The data originate from a study of shared clonotypes between healthy human individuals. Study-level points and caveats: Naive CD4 clonotypes overlapped across a handful of donors at approximately 5.5%.

CDR3 length: 14 amino acids. Germline-derived CDR1 and CDR2 are LNHDA and SQIVND (reference sequence). V was shortened by 7 bases and J by 11 bases, with 23 bases between the two germline ends. The clonotype was recovered from a man between 18 and 29 years old in good health. V and J are TRBV19 and TRBJ1-1, with a possible D match to TRBD1 (6 bases). The sequenced sample was memory CD4+ T cells sorted from blood. Subset specified: CD45RA-negative fraction. CDR3 sequence: CASKRQAAQVEAFF. For the CDR3, the DNA is TGTGCCAGTAAACGACAGGCAGCGCAGGTGGAGGCTTTCTTT.